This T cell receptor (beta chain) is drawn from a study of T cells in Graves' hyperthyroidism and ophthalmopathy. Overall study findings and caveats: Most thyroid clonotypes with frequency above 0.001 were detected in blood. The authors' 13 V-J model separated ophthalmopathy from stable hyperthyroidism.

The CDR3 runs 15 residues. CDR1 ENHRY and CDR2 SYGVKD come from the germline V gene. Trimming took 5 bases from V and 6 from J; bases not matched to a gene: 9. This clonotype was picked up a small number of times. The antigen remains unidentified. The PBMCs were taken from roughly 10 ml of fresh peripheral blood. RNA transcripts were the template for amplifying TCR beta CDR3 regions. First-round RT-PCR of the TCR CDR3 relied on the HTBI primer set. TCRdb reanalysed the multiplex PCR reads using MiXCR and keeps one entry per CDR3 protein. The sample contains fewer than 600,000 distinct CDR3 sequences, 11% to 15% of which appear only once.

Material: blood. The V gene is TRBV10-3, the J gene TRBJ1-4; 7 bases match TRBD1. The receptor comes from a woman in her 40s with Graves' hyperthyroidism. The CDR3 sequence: CAISTVDREDEKLFF. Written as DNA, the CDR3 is TGTGCCATCAGTACCGTCGACAGGGAGGATGAAAAACTGTTTTTT.